These 18 T cell receptor beta chains share one sample of origin, sequenced in a study of CD8+ T cells in alopecia areata. In each case, RNA was isolated and then reverse transcribed into cDNA as the sequencing template. The protocol was immunoSEQ multiplex PCR, while the TCRdb copy is restricted to in-frame clones and leaves out a portion. The sample holds over 200,000 clones; around 62% are singletons and the top ten take roughly 0.47%. The specimen comprised CD4+ T cells sorted from blood, sampled at week 0. Receptor source: a human donor with alopecia areata.

V gene TRBV10-3 combines with J gene TRBJ2-7; TRBD2 matches 8 bases. With 3 bases clipped from V and 0 bases from J, the junction kept 4 bases outside the gene matches. This CDR3 has 15 amino acids. The germline V gene has CDR1 ENHRY and CDR2 SYGVKD. The CDR3 here is CAISDPSGSSYEQYF. In DNA, the CDR3 is TGTGCCATCAGTGATCCAAGCGGGAGCTCCTACGAGCAGTACTTC.

The rearrangement uses TRBV25-1 and TRBJ1-1; D call uncertain. Germline V gene sequence: CDR1 MGHDK, CDR2 SYGVNS. The CDR3 is 11 amino acids. Between the trimmed V and J ends, which lost 9 bases and 2 bases, there was a span of 7 bases. This CDR3 is CASRGNTEAFF. The DNA for the CDR3 is TGTGCCAGTAGAGGTAACACTGAAGCTTTCTTT.

The chain combines TRBV13 with TRBJ1-1, with D perhaps TRBD1 (5 bases). Germline assignment: CDR1 PRHDT and CDR2 FYEKMQ (reference sequence). The V end lost 3 bases, the J end lost 5 bases, and 19 bases lay between the germline ends. This CDR3 region has 16 residues. CDR3 in amino acids: CASSFKVSGTGTEAFF. The CDR3 coding sequence is TGTGCCAGCAGCTTTAAGGTTTCCGGGACGGGAACTGAAGCTTTCTTT.

The rearrangement uses TRBV4-1 and TRBJ2-4, with TRBD1 as a possible D gene (5 bases). Trimming took off 2 bases at V and 0 bases at J, with 17 bases between the two ends. The germline gives CDR1 MGHRA, CDR2 YSYEKL. The CDR3 loop spans 18 amino acids. This chain's CDR3 is CASSQPGNLVLAKNIQYF. The CDR3 nucleotides read TGCGCCAGCAGCCAACCAGGGAACCTCGTACTAGCCAAAAACATTCAGTACTTC.

This chain uses TRBV9 with TRBJ2-7; D is possibly TRBD1 (5 bases). This CDR3 spans 16 amino acids. V was pared by 2 bases and J by 5 bases, with 20 bases between. Germline V gene lookup returns CDR1 SGDLS and CDR2 YYNGEE. CDR3 sequence (DNA): TGTGCCAGCAGCGTGCAAGCCGGGTCTCAGGGCCACGAGCAGTACTTC. Translating it yields CASSVQAGSQGHEQYF.

The chain couples TRBV9 to TRBJ2-1; D gene ambiguous. Germline CDR1 and CDR2: SGDLS and YYNGEE. The V and J ends lost 3 bases and 9 bases respectively, with 16 bases between them. The CDR3 is 14 residues long. CDR3 nucleotide sequence: TGTGCCAGCAGCGGTCAAGGCCAACCGGGTGAGCAGTTCTTC. Encoded protein: CASSGQGQPGEQFF. Variable domain in full (rest from reference TRBV9 and TRBJ2-1): DSGVTQTPKHLITATGQRVTLRCSPRSGDLSVYWYQQSLDQGLQFLIQYYNGEERAKGNILERFSAQQFPDLHSELNLSSLELGDSALYFCASSGQGQPGEQFFGPGTRLTVL.

The V call is TRBV6-5, the J call TRBJ1-2; 10 positions match TRBD1. The CDR3 loop spans 14 amino acids. The trim removed 5 bases at V and 4 bases at J, leaving 4 bases unmatched. CDR1 is MNHEY, CDR2 SVGAGI, per germline. Written as DNA, the CDR3 is TGTGCCAGCAGTCATGGACAGGGGGGCTATGGCTACACCTTC. It specifies CASSHGQGGYGYTF.

In this sample, this clone turned up a few times. The chain combines TRBV29-1 with TRBJ2-2; D remains unclear. Deletions cut 2 bases from V and 0 bases from J, with 10 bases between. Germline V gene sequence: CDR1 SQVTM, CDR2 ANQGSEA. The length of the CDR3 is 15 residues. This chain's CDR3 is CSVEFLEANTGELFF. In DNA, the CDR3 is TGCAGCGTTGAATTCCTTGAGGCGAACACCGGGGAGCTGTTTTTT.

The chain couples TRBV5-1 to TRBJ2-5, with D hard to call. This CDR3 has 13 amino acids. Germline CDR1 and CDR2: SGHRS and YFSETQ. V lost 2 bases and J 7 bases, leaving 12 bases between the germline ends. CDR3: CASSFGDPTTQYF. The CDR3 bases are TGCGCCAGCAGCTTTGGCGACCCCACGACCCAGTACTTC.

There are a few counts of this clone. V usage is TRBV5-1 and J usage is TRBJ2-1, with 9 positions matching TRBD2. Losses at the gene ends were 5 bases for V and 9 bases for J; bases not matched to a gene: 6. The CDR3 runs to 13 residues. Germline assignment: CDR1 SGHRS and CDR2 YFSETQ. CDR3: CASSPAGGSEQFF. The CDR3 DNA reads TGCGCCAGCAGTCCAGCGGGGGGTAGTGAGCAGTTCTTC.

The J gene is TRBJ2-2, the V gene TRBV5-1; D gene uncertain. The CDR3 runs to 14 residues. The V gene's germline CDR1 is SGHRS and CDR2 YFSETQ. V lost 6 bases and J lost 6, with 15 bases in between. The CDR3 sequence is CASIETPRAGELFF. The CDR3 DNA is TGCGCCAGCATAGAGACACCACGGGCCGGGGAGCTGTTTTTT.

This clone was seen a handful of times. The J gene is TRBJ2-5, the V gene TRBV6-1, with TRBD2 as a possible D gene (5 bases). Looked up from germline, CDR1 is MNHNS and CDR2 is SASEGT. This CDR3 is 12 amino acids long. With 8 bases removed from V and 4 bases from J, the gap between germline ends came to 11 bases. This CDR3 is CASVRGPETQYF. In nucleotides, the CDR3 is TGTGCCAGCGTACGGGGTCCAGAGACCCAGTACTTC.

This clone is a singleton in its sample. This rearrangement joins TRBV5-8 to TRBJ2-7, with D perhaps TRBD1 (5 bases). The CDR3 contains 15 residues. Looked up from germline, CDR1 is SGHTS and CDR2 is YDEGEE. Trimming stripped 4 bases from V and 0 bases from J, with 14 bases between. This chain's CDR3 is CASSPWGTSSYEQYF. The CDR3 DNA sequence: TGTGCCAGCAGCCCCTGGGGCACCAGCTCCTACGAGCAGTACTTC.

The chain links TRBV19 to TRBJ2-6; a weak D match, TRBD1 (5 bases). The CDR3 totals 15 residues. Germline-derived CDR1 and CDR2 are LNHDA and SQIVND (reference sequence). The germline V and J ends were trimmed by 5 bases and 3 bases, with 11 bases remaining between them. The DNA of the CDR3 is TGTGCCAGTAGTCCTCAGGGTCTTGGGGCCAACGTCCTGACTTTC. Its protein is CASSPQGLGANVLTF.

The chain recombines TRBV30 with TRBJ1-4; D is unresolved. Germline CDR1 reads GTSNPN; CDR2 reads SVGIG (reference sequence). The CDR3 loop spans 16 amino acids. With 3 bases removed from V and 4 bases from J, the gap between germline ends came to 18 bases. For the CDR3, the DNA is TGTGCCTGGAGCCCTTCGAGGATCTACAATAATGAAAAACTGTTTTTT. As protein: CAWSPSRIYNNEKLFF. The full variable domain, rest sourced from reference TRBV30 and TRBJ1-4, is SQTIHQWPATLVQPVGSPLSLECTVEGTSNPNLYWYRQAAGRGLQLLFYSVGIGQISSEVPQNLSASRPQDRQFILSSKKLLLSDSGFYLCAWSPSRIYNNEKLFFGSGTQLSVL.

The chain has TRBV7-9 and TRBJ2-7; TRBD1 or TRBD2 may be the D gene (5 bases each). V lost 2 bases to trimming and J lost 2 bases, with 10 bases between them. CDR1 is SEHNR, CDR2 FQNEAQ, per germline (reference sequence). This CDR3 comprises 14 residues. The CDR3 loop reads CASSLSGTTYEQYF. CDR3 nucleotides: TGTGCCAGCAGCTTATCGGGGACGACCTACGAGCAGTACTTC.

V gene TRBV5-4 combines with J gene TRBJ1-1; TRBD1 is a possible D gene (6 bases). Trimming removed 1 base from V and 3 bases from J, with 19 bases in between. The CDR3 totals 17 residues. Per the germline V gene, CDR1 is SGHNT and CDR2 is YYREEE (reference sequence). This CDR3 reads CASSLYSLGGRDTEAFF. CDR3 coding DNA: TGTGCCAGCAGCTTGTACTCTCTGGGGGGGCGCGACACTGAAGCTTTCTTT.

The rearrangement uses TRBV4-1 and TRBJ2-1; tentatively, D is TRBD2 (6 bases). The CDR3 sequence is 14 residues long. Per the germline V gene, CDR1 is MGHRA and CDR2 is YSYEKL. Trimming left V 1 base short and J 8 bases short, with 12 bases between. This chain's CDR3 is CASSQVWTIDEQFF. CDR3 coding DNA: TGCGCCAGCAGCCAAGTCTGGACTATTGATGAGCAGTTCTTC.